The rows below give T cell receptor beta chains drawn from one sample of a study of T cells after yellow fever vaccination. TCRdb fed the 5' RACE reads into MiXCR, producing one record per CDR3 protein. The sample carries 140,000 to 150,000 distinct CDR3 sequences, 5% to 8% recorded once. The specimen comprised CD4+ T cells sorted from PBMCs, sampled 10 days after the yellow fever booster vaccination. All receptors derive from a man aged 30-40 years who received the YFV17D yellow fever vaccine. Both conserved end residues are part of each CDR3. D genes are given only for firm matches. Part of the rows lack a size; the others show once, few, many or a class for expanded clones.

>TRBJ2-1|.|TRBV5-5|many
CASSLATGSYNEQFF
TGTGCCAGCAGCTTGGCTACCGGTAGCTACAATGAGCAGTTCTTC
>TRBJ2-7|TRBD2|TRBV7-2|.
CASCRQVGTSGAYEQYF
TGTGCCAGCTGTCGACAGGTTGGGACTAGCGGGGCCTACGAGCAGTACTTC
>TRBJ1-2|TRBD1|TRBV29-1|many
CSTRQGSYGYTF
TGCAGCACAAGACAGGGTTCTTATGGCTACACCTTC
>TRBJ2-4|.|TRBV12-3/TRBV12-4|many
CASSTAVGSENIQYF
TGTGCCAGCAGTACAGCTGTAGGCAGCGAAAACATTCAGTACTTC
>TRBJ1-4|.|TRBV5-6|many
CACSNPLPGVFF
TGTGCCTGCTCGAACCCCTTACCGGGGGTGTTTTTT
>TRBJ2-3|.|TRBV20-1|.
CSARDRKVSTTDTQYF
TGCAGTGCTAGAGATCGGAAGGTTTCGACGACAGATACGCAGTATTTT
>TRBJ1-1|.|TRBV5-6|many
CASSRWTANTEAFF
TGTGCCAGCAGCCGGTGGACCGCGAACACTGAAGCTTTCTTT
>TRBJ2-7|.|TRBV20-1|.
CSARDGKSGMGRAYEQYF
TGCAGTGCTAGAGACGGAAAATCGGGGATGGGGCGCGCCTACGAGCAGTACTTC
>TRBJ2-5|TRBD2|TRBV5-1|few
CASSAGWTSGQETQYF
TGCGCCAGCAGCGCCGGTTGGACTAGCGGCCAAGAGACCCAGTACTTC
>TRBJ2-2|.|TRBV18|many
CASSMWESNTGELFF
TGTGCCAGCTCAATGTGGGAATCGAACACCGGGGAGCTGTTTTTT
>TRBJ2-2|.|TRBV12-3/TRBV12-4|.
CASSLNGLGRGELFF
TGTGCCAGCAGTTTGAATGGTCTTGGGCGCGGGGAGCTGTTTTTT
>TRBJ1-1|.|TRBV15|many
CATTVSVDTEAFF
TGTGCCACCACGGTCAGTGTCGACACTGAAGCTTTCTTT
>TRBJ2-2|.|TRBV21-1|many
CASSKGAAGGGNTGELFF
TGTGCCAGCAGCAAAGGGGCGGCGGGAGGTGGGAACACCGGGGAGCTGTTTTTT
>TRBJ2-7|TRBD2|TRBV3-1|many
CASSPRRSSGRYEQYF
TGTGCCAGCAGCCCGAGACGATCTAGCGGGAGATACGAGCAGTACTTC
>TRBJ2-7|.|TRBV3-1|many
CASSQDTTGRSIKQYF
TGTGCCAGCAGCCAAGACACTACGGGACGGAGCATCAAGCAGTACTTC
>TRBJ2-7|.|TRBV6-5|few
CASSSPGRPGNEQYF
TGTGCCAGCAGTTCCCCGGGGCGGCCGGGGAACGAGCAGTACTTC
>TRBJ2-3|TRBD1|TRBV20-1|many
CSAAGTGSTDTQYF
TGCAGTGCGGCCGGGACAGGGAGCACAGATACGCAGTATTTT
>TRBJ2-6|.|TRBV28|.
CASSLFRAGANVLTF
TGTGCCAGCAGTTTATTCAGGGCTGGGGCCAACGTCCTGACTTTC
>TRBJ1-1|.|TRBV12-3/TRBV12-4|many
CASSPGVLGTEAFF
TGTGCCAGCAGTCCGGGGGTATTGGGCACTGAAGCTTTCTTT
>TRBJ2-3|TRBD2|TRBV29-1|many
CSVRGGGGGADTQYF
TGCAGCGTCCGTGGCGGGGGGGGCGGTGCAGATACGCAGTATTTT
>TRBJ2-7|TRBD2|TRBV20-1|.
CSARKREFTYEQYF
TGCAGTGCCCGTAAGCGGGAGTTTACCTACGAGCAGTACTTC
>TRBJ2-2|TRBD2|TRBV4-3|many
CASSGTGTIIPGELFF
TGCGCCAGCAGCGGAACCGGGACTATAATCCCCGGGGAGCTGTTTTTT
>TRBJ2-4|.|TRBV20-1|many
CSARVSTGNIQYF
TGCAGTGCTAGGGTCTCCACAGGGAACATTCAGTACTTC
>TRBJ1-5|.|TRBV5-1|many
CASSLSPGNQPQHF
TGCGCCAGCAGCTTGTCCCCTGGCAATCAGCCCCAGCATTTT
>TRBJ2-7|.|TRBV5-5|few
CASSDRTGLGIEQYF
TGTGCCAGCAGCGACCGGACGGGTTTGGGGATCGAGCAGTACTTC
>TRBJ2-1|.|TRBV30|many
CAWSGLVKVWNEQFF
TGTGCCTGGAGTGGCCTGGTTAAGGTCTGGAATGAGCAGTTCTTC
>TRBJ2-1|.|TRBV12-3/TRBV12-4|many
CASSRNWEYNEQFF
TGTGCCAGCAGCCGAAATTGGGAGTACAATGAGCAGTTCTTC
>TRBJ2-7|TRBD2|TRBV7-2|many
CASRGAPGTSGVGEQYF
TGTGCCAGCAGGGGGGCCCCGGGGACTAGTGGTGTAGGGGAGCAGTACTTC
>TRBJ2-2|TRBD1|TRBV24-1|many
CATSDSTGETGELFF
TGTGCCACCAGTGATTCGACAGGGGAGACCGGGGAGCTGTTTTTT